This T cell receptor beta chain derives from a study of blood T cell repertoires in COVID-19. As originally analysed: Reference gene primer amplification yielded estimated nucleated cell counts. The protocol was immunoSEQ multiplex PCR, while the TCRdb copy is restricted to in-frame clones and leaves out a portion. Clone size and the V and J calls come from that table; the DNA yielded D and trimming. The sample has under 250,000 clones, about 83% seen once; the top ten hold about 12%. CDR1 and CDR2 (germline): KGHSH, LQKENI. The CDR3 sequence is 15 residues long. Trimming removed 3 bases at V and 5 bases at J, with 16 bases between.

The TCR was taken from a man older than 75 with acute or convalescent COVID-19. Sequenced: peripheral blood. The chain links TRBV18 to TRBJ1-1; D gene ambiguous. The CDR3 nucleotides are TGTGCCAGCTCACCGGGCCGGGGTGTAGAAACTGAAGCTTTCTTT. It encodes CASSPGRGVETEAFF.